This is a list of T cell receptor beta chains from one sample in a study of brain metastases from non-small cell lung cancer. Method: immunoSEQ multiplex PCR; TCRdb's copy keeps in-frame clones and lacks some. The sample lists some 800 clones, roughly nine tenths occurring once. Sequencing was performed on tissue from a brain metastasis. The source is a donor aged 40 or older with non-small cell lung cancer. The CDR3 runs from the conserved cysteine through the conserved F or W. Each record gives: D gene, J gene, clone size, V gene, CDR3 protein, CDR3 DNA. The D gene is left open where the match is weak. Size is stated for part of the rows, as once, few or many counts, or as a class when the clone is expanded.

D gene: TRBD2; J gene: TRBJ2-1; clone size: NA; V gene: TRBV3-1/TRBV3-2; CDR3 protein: CASGAPTLAEGSSYNEQFF; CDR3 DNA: TGTGCCAGCGGCGCTCCCACTCTAGCGGAGGGAAGCTCCTACAATGAGCAGTTCTTC
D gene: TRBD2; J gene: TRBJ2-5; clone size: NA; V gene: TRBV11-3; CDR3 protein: CASSLGGDQETQYF; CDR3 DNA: TGTGCCAGCAGTTTGGGGGGGGACCAAGAGACCCAGTACTTC
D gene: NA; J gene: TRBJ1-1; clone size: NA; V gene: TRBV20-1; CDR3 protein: CSASYQNTEAFF; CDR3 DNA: TGCAGTGCTAGTTACCAGAACACTGAAGCTTTCTTT
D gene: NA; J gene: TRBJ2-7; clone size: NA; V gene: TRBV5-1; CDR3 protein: CASSRQASYEQYF; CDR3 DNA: TGCGCCAGCAGCAGGCAAGCCTCCTACGAGCAGTACTTC
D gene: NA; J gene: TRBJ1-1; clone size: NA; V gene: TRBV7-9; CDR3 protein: CASSGGWNTEAFF; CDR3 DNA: TGTGCCAGCAGCGGAGGGTGGAACACTGAAGCTTTCTTT
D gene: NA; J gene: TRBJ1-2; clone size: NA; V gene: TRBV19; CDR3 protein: CASQSVNYGYTF; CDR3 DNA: TGTGCCAGCCAGTCCGTTAACTATGGCTACACCTTC
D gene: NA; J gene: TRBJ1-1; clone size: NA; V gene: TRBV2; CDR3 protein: CASAMGRSTEAFF; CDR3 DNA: TGTGCCAGCGCTATGGGCAGGTCCACTGAAGCTTTCTTT
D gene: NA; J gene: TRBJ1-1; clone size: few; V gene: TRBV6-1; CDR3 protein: CASSEGIPGQVEAFF; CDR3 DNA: TGTGCCAGCAGTGAAGGGATACCGGGACAAGTTGAAGCTTTCTTT
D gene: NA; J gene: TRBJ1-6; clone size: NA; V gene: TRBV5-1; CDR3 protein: CASSLAQPGSPLHF; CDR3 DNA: TGCGCCAGCAGCTTGGCGCAGCCTGGTTCACCCCTCCACTTT
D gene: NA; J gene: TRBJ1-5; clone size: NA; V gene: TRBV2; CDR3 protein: CASSDQGQEQPQHF; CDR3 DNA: TGTGCCAGCAGCGACCAGGGGCAGGAGCAGCCCCAGCATTTT
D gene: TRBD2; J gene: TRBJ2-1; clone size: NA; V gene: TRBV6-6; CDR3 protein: CASSSGLAGGNEQFF; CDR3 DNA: TGTGCCAGCAGTTCGGGACTAGCGGGGGGGAATGAGCAGTTCTTC
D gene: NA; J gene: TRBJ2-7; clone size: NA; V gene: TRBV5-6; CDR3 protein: CASSLAGIDYEQYF; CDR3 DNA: TGTGCCAGCAGCTTGGCCGGCATCGACTACGAGCAGTACTTC
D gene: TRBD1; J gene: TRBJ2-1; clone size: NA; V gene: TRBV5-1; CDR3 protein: CASSNGQGNEQFF; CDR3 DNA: TGCGCCAGCAGCAATGGACAGGGCAATGAGCAGTTCTTC
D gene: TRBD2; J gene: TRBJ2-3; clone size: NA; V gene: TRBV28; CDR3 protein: CASSLERGVRTDTQYF; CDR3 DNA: TGTGCCAGCAGTCTCGAGCGGGGGGTCCGCACAGATACGCAGTATTTT
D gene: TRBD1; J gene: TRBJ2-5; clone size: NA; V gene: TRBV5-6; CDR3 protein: CASSLGQASQETQYF; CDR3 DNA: TGTGCCAGCAGCCTAGGACAGGCCTCACAAGAGACCCAGTACTTC
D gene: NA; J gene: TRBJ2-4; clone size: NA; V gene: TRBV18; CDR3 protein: CASSPQGAKNIQYF; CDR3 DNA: TGTGCCAGCTCACCACAGGGAGCCAAAAACATTCAGTACTTC
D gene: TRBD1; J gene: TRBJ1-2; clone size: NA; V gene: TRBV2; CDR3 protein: CASSWDSHYGYTF; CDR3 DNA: TGTGCCAGCAGTTGGGACAGTCACTATGGCTACACCTTC
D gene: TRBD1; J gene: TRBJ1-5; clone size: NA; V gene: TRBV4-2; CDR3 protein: CASSQQPTGTGGIRPQHF; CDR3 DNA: TGTGCCAGCAGCCAACAACCCACGGGGACAGGGGGTATAAGGCCCCAGCATTTT
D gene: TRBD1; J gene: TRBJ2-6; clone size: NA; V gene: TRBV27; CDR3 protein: CASRGDRTSGANVLTF; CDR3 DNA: TGTGCCAGCAGGGGGGACAGGACCTCTGGGGCCAACGTCCTGACTTTC
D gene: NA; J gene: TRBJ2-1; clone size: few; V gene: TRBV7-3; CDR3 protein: CASSQIGGAKNEQFF; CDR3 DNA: TGTGCCAGCAGCCAAATAGGGGGGGCCAAAAATGAGCAGTTCTTC
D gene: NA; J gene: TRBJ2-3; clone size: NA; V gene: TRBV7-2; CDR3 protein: CASSSNLGALDTQYF; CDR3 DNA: TGTGCCAGCAGCTCTAACCTAGGAGCCTTGGATACGCAGTATTTT
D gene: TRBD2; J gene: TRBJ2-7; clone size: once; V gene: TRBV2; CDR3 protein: CASSFTSGGAIEQYF; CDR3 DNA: TGTGCCAGCAGTTTTACTAGCGGGGGGGCAATCGAGCAGTACTTC
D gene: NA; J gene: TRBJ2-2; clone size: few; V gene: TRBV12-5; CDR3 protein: CASGLVVTGNTGELFF; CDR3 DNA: TGTGCTAGTGGTTTGGTGGTGACAGGGAACACCGGGGAGCTGTTTTTT
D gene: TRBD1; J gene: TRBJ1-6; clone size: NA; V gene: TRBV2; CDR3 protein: CASSEAEQGRSPLHF; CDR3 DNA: TGTGCCAGCAGTGAAGCGGAACAGGGGAGATCACCCCTCCACTTT
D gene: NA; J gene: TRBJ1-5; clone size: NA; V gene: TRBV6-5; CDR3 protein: CASRGGQPQHF; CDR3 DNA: TGTGCCAGTCGAGGGGGTCAGCCCCAGCATTTT
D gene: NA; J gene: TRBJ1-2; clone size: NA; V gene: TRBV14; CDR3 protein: CASSQDVRQGEGYTF; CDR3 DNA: TGTGCCAGCAGCCAAGACGTACGGCAGGGCGAGGGCTACACCTTC
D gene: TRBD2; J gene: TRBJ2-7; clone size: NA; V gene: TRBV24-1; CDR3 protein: CATSDSLAGVYEQYF; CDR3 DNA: TGTGCCACCAGTGATTCCTTAGCGGGGGTATACGAGCAGTACTTC
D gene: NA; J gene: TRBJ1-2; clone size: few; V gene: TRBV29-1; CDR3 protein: CSALLPGSYGYTF; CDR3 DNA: TGCAGCGCCCTTCTTCCAGGGAGTTATGGCTACACCTTC
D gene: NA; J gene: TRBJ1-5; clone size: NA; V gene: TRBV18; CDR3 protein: CASSPWGDNQPQHF; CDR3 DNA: TGTGCCAGCTCCCCTTGGGGAGACAATCAGCCCCAGCATTTT
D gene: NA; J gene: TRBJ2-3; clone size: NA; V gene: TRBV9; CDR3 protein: CASSGLAEGPGTQYF; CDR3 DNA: TGTGCCAGCAGTGGATTAGCGGAGGGGCCAGGTACGCAGTATTTT
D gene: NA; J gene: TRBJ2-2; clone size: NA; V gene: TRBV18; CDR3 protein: CASSPQKTGELFF; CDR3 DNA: TGTGCCAGCTCACCACAGAAGACCGGGGAGCTGTTTTTT
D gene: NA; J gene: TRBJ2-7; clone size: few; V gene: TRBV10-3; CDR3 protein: CAISERGSGYEQYF; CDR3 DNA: TGTGCCATCAGTGAGAGAGGGTCCGGCTACGAGCAGTACTTC
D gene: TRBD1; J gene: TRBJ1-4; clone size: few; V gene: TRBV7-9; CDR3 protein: CASSPTGGASEKLFF; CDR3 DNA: TGTGCCAGCAGCCCAACAGGGGGCGCGTCTGAAAAACTGTTTTTT
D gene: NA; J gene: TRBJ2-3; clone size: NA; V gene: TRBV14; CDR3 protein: CASSQDEEGLRNTDTQYF; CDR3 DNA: TGTGCCAGCAGCCAAGATGAGGAGGGCTTAAGAAACACAGATACGCAGTATTTT
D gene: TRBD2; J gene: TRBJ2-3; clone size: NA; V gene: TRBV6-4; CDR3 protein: CASSDGTSGGDTQYF; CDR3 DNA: TGTGCCAGCAGTGACGGGACTAGCGGGGGAGATACGCAGTATTTT
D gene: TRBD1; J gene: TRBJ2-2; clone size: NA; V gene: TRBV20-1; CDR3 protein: CSASAGQGTGELFF; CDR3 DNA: TGCAGTGCTAGTGCGGGACAGGGCACCGGGGAGCTGTTTTTT
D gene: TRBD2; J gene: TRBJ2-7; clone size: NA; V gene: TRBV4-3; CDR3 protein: CASSQDWLAEGEQYF; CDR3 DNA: TGCGCCAGCAGCCAAGACTGGCTAGCGGAGGGCGAGCAGTACTTC
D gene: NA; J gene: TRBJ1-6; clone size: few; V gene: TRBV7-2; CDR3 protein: CASSQTHVQNSPLHF; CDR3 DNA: TGTGCCAGCAGCCAGACACACGTTCAGAATTCACCCCTCCACTTT
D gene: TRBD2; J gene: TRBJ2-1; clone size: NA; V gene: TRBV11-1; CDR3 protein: CASSFLAGLNNEQFF; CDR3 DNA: TGTGCCAGCAGCTTCTTAGCGGGACTTAACAATGAGCAGTTCTTC
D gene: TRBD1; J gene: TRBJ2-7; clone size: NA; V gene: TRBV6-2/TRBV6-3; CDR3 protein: CASSYLGQSYEQYF; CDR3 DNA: TGTGCCAGCAGTTACTTGGGACAGTCCTACGAGCAGTACTTC
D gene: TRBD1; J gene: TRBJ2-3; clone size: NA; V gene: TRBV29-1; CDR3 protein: CSAQGDRGPTDTQYF; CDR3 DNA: TGCAGCGCCCAAGGGGACAGGGGCCCGACCGATACGCAGTATTTT
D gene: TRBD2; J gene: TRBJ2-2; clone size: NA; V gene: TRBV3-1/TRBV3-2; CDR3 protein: CASSHSTSGGGTGELFF; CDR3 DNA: TGTGCCAGCAGCCACAGTACTAGCGGGGGCGGCACCGGGGAGCTGTTTTTT
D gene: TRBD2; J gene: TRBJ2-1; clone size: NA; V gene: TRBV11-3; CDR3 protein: CASSLEWGGKYNEQFF; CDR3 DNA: TGTGCCAGCAGCTTAGAATGGGGGGGAAAGTACAATGAGCAGTTCTTC
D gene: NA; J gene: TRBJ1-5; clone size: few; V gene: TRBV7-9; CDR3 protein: CASSPIGEARQPQHF; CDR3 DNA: TGTGCCAGCAGCCCTATTGGGGAGGCGCGGCAGCCCCAGCATTTT
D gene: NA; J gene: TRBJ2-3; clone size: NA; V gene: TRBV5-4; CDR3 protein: CASRLGPQQATDTQYF; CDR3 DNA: TGTGCCAGCAGACTCGGACCCCAGCAGGCCACAGATACGCAGTATTTT
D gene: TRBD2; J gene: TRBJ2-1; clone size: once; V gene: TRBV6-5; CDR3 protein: CASSQSSGGFNEQFF; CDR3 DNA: TGTGCCAGCAGTCAATCTAGCGGGGGGTTTAATGAGCAGTTCTTC
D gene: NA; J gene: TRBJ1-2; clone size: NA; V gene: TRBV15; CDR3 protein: CATSREGVNYGYTF; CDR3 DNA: TGTGCCACCAGCAGAGAGGGGGTTAACTATGGCTACACCTTC
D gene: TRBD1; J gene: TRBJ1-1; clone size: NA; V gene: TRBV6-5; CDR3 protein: CASSYSRTGNTEAFF; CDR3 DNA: TGTGCCAGCAGTTACTCCCGGACAGGAAACACTGAAGCTTTCTTT
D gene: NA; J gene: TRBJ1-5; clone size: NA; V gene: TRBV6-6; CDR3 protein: CASTHGRDKGWPQHF; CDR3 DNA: TGTGCCAGCACCCACGGTAGGGACAAGGGGTGGCCCCAGCATTTT
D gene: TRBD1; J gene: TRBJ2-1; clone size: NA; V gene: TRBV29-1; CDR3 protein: CSVEDRQGGFYNEQFF; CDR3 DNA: TGCAGCGTTGAAGATCGGCAAGGGGGCTTCTACAATGAGCAGTTCTTC
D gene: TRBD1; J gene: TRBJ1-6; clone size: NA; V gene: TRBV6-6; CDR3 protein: CASSYPQTGRSPLHF; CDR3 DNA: TGTGCCAGCAGTTACCCGCAGACAGGGCGGAGTCCCCTCCACTTT
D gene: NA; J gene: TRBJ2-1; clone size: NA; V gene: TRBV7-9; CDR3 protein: CASSLWWGVSYNEQFF; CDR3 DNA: TGTGCCAGCAGCTTATGGTGGGGGGTGTCCTACAATGAGCAGTTCTTC
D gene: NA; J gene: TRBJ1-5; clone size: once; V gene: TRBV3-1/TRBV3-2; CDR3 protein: CASSQGGQGTQPQHF; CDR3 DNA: TGTGCCAGCAGCCAAGGAGGCCAGGGGACCCAGCCCCAGCATTTT
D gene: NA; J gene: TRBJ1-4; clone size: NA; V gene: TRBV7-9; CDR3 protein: CASSPPGGDANEKLFF; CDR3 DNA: TGTGCCAGCAGCCCCCCGGGGGGGGATGCTAATGAAAAACTGTTTTTT
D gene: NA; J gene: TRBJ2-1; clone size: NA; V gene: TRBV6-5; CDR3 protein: CASRRNNEQFF; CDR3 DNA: TGTGCCAGCAGGCGAAACAATGAGCAGTTCTTC
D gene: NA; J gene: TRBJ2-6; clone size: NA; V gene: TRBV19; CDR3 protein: CASSIDLRRRSGANVLTF; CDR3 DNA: TGTGCCAGTAGTATAGATCTCAGGCGGCGTTCTGGGGCCAACGTCCTGACTTTC